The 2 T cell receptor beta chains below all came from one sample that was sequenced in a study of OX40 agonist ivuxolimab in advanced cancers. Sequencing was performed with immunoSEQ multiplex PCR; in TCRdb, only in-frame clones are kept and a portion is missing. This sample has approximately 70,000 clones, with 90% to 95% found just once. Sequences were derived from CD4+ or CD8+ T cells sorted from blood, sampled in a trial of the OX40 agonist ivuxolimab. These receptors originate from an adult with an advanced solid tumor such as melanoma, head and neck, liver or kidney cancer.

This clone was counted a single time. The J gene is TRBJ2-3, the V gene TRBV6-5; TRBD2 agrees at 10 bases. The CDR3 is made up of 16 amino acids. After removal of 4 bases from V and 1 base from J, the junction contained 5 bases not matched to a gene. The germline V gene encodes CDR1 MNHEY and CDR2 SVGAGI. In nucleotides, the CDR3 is TGTGCCAGCAGTTCCTCAACTAGCGGGGGCACAGATACGCAGTATTTT. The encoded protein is CASSSSTSGGTDTQYF.

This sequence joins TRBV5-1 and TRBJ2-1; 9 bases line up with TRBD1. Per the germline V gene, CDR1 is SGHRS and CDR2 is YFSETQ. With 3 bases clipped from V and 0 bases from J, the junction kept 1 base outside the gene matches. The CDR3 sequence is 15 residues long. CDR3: CASSSGQGSYNEQFF. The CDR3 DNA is TGCGCCAGCAGCTCGGGACAGGGCTCCTACAATGAGCAGTTCTTC.